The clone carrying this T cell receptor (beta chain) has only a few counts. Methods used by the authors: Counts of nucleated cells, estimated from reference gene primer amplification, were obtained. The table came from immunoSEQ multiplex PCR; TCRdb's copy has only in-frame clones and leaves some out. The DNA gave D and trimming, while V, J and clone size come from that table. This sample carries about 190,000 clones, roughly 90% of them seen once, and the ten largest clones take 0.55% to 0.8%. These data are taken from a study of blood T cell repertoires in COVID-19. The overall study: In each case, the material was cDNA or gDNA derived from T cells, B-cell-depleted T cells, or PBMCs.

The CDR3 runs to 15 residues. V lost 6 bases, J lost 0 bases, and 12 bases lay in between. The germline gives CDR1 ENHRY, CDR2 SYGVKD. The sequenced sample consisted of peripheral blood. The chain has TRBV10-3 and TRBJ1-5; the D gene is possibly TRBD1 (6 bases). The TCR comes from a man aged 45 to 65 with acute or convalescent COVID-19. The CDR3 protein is CAISPDRYSNQPQHF. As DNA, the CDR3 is TGTGCCATCAGCCCAGACAGGTATAGCAATCAGCCCCAGCATTTT.